This record looks at one T cell receptor (beta chain) sequence and its context. The Seattle site enrolled patients during active infection and followed them longitudinally. The source of the sample is a study of blood T cell repertoires in COVID-19. Study background: Material from acute and convalescent COVID-19 was sourced from the United States, Italy and Spain. PBMCs, B-cell-depleted T cells, or T cells were the source of the cDNA or gDNA that made up the material.

The ends were cut back, 0 bases at V and 6 bases at J, with 16 bases in the middle. The CDR3 sequence is 16 residues long. Germline loops: CDR1 SGHRS, CDR2 YFSETQ. In the authors' workflow: The assay estimated nucleated cells by amplifying reference gene primers. Using immunoSEQ multiplex PCR, the repertoire was profiled, and TCRdb retains in-frame clones only, with some absent. V and J calls and clone size follow that table, whereas D and trimming were derived from the DNA. The sample holds about 230,000 clones, about nine tenths seen once. This sequence joins TRBV5-1 and TRBJ2-1; perhaps TRBD1 as D (5 bases). The sequence was obtained from a man aged 45-65 years with COVID-19, enrolled during active disease. The sample was peripheral blood. The CDR3 coding sequence is TGCGCCAGCAGCTTGGCCCCCGGGTCCCAGGGCAATGAGCAGTTCTTC. Amino acid sequence: CASSLAPGSQGNEQFF.